Sequencing of this T cell receptor (beta chain) was carried out in a study of CD4 T cells in relation to SARS-CoV-2 and coronaviruses (dated by TCRdb to the early 2020s). Study-level background: In the ViraFEST assay, PBMCs were grown with antigen for approximately 11 days, and TCR beta CDR3s were then sequenced to identify antigen-specific clonal expansions. For other donors in the study, expansion assays were sequenced with a different, Illumina-based TCR-beta assay. HLA restriction was mapped for shared crossreactive spike epitopes using patient-derived lymphoblastoid cell lines. The Adaptive Biotechnologies TCR-sequencing kit was used for samples from three pre-COVID donors and for the naive versus memory experiments, whereas the other data were Illumina-based. The study assessed, at the TCR clonotype level, memory CD4+ T cell crossreactivity between SARS-CoV-2 and common cold coronavirus spike proteins. An HIV-1 Nef peptide pool or a culture without peptide was used as the negative reference condition. What the study reported, not specific to this receptor: Memory CD4+ clonotypes crossrecognizing SARS-CoV-2 and at least one common cold coronavirus spike were found in about 61% of donors. Pre-pandemic and post-infection samples were not both contributed by any donor, so tracing of the source of pre-existing responses was limited. Since the crossreactivity analysis centred on spike protein, crossreactivity against other viral proteins was not assessed. Compared with monoreactive clones, crossreactive clones had significantly weaker SARS-CoV-2-driven expansion, a result consistent with antigenic imprinting. The study was constrained by small numbers of patients and of tested TCRs.

This clone has just a few counts. Which antigen it targets is not known. Qualities for individual bases were not recorded, and no much larger clone is one base off. Library prep was done by the immunoSEQ multiplex PCR assay. As for the authors' bioinformatics: Preprocessing removed nonproductive sequences and CDR3s not starting with C, not ending with F or W, or shorter than 7 amino acids. The MANAFEST web app was used to call antigen-specific clonotypes on the basis of expansion compared with the reference and with other culture wells. A clone counted as positive if significantly expanded in 2 of 3 replicate wells versus the reference culture at FDR below 0.05. For a clone to be considered positive, significant expansion relative to all other tandem wells and an odds ratio above 5 were also required. After three terminal residues were trimmed from each end, CDR3 homology was quantified as pairwise Levenshtein distance using the stringdist R package. This immuneACCESS table, as held by TCRdb, lists in-frame sequences with V and J called but not all clones. Of the missing ones, under half trace to an unresolved V gene in checked studies; the others have no known cause. The V and J calls and clone size come from that table; D and trimming were worked out from the DNA. The sample table contains about 17,000 clones; only one count was recorded for 82% of them. Of the sample, roughly 33% is held by the ten largest clones.

CD4+ T cells from unexposed donors were collected before the COVID-19 pandemic (2011-2018). The EasySep CD4+ T cell isolation kit was used to isolate CD4+ T cells once the cultures had run for roughly 10 days. As far as cell numbers permitted, CD4+ T cells from unexposed donors were tested for reactivity against SARS-CoV-2 S and N as well as four spike pools from common cold coronaviruses. Each well held 2 million or so PBMCs cultured in IMDM containing approximately 5.4% human AB serum and 10 IU/ml IL-2. Half of the culture medium was replaced with fresh IL-2-containing medium on days 3 and 7. In general, triplicate replicate wells were used for every peptide culture condition. The leukapheresis product used for the unexposed donors was purchased from a commercial source. PBMCs were isolated from leukapheresis product or whole blood by Ficoll-Paque PLUS gradient centrifugation. PBMCs were either used fresh in the expansion assay or cryopreserved at -140 degrees C. The QIAamp Micro DNA Kit was used to extract genomic DNA from the CD4+ T cells.

Between the V and J ends, shortened by 6 bases and 0 bases respectively, the junction contains 9 bases. CDR1 and CDR2 are read off the germline V gene (reference sequence) as SEHNR and FQNEAQ. The CDR3 goes from the cysteine to the phenylalanine over 13 residues. The sequence is cut down to CDR3 DNA, 39 bases in frame from base 1. The sequence was obtained from a human donor in good health. The V gene is TRBV7-9 and the J gene is TRBJ2-7; the D region possibly corresponds to TRBD1 (5 bases align). Sequencing input: CD4+ T cells from PBMCs, cultured in vitro. The sequence in DNA is TGTGCCAGCAGATCCACAGGCTCCTACGAGCAGTACTTC. This yields the protein CASRSTGSYEQYF.